The 2 T cell receptor beta chains below come from one sample, sequenced in a study of T cells in narcolepsy. Measured with immunoSEQ multiplex PCR; TCRdb has only the in-frame clones, and not every one. Altogether tens of thousands of clones are present, 75% to 90% being singletons, with the ten largest covering more than 0.95%. Material for sequencing was CD45RA- memory CD4+ T cells from PBMCs. The receptors originated from a human donor with narcolepsy.

The CDR3 loop is CASSLADGSRTQYF. For the CDR3, the DNA is TGTGCCAGCAGCTTGGCCGACGGTTCGAGGACCCAGTACTTC. This rearrangement joins TRBV5-4 to TRBJ2-5; no reliable D call. CDR1 is SGHNT, CDR2 YYREEE, per germline (reference sequence). V lost 0 bases and J lost 7, with 13 bases in between. CDR3 length: 14 amino acids.

The chain has TRBV7-6 and TRBJ2-7; 10 bases agree with TRBD1. CDR3 size: 15 residues. Trimming at V came to 4 bases and at J to 2 bases, leaving 5 bases not matched to a gene. From germline, CDR1 is SGHVS and CDR2 FNYEAQ. The CDR3, as DNA: TGTGCCAGCAGCTCCGGGACAGGGGATACCTACGAGCAGTACTTC. This gives the protein CASSSGTGDTYEQYF.